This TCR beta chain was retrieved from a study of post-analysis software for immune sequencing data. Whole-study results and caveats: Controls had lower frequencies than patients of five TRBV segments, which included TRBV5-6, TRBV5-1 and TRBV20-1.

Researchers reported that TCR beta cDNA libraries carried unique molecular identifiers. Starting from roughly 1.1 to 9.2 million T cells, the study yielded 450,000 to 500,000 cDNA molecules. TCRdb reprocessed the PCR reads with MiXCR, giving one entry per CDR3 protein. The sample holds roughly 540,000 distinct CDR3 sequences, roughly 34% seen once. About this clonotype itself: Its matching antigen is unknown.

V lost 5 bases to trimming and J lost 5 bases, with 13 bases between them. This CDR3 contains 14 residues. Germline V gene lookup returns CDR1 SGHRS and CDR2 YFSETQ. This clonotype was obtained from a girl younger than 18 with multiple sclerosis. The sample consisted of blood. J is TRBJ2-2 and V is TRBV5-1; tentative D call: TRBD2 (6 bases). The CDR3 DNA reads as TGCGCCAGCAGTTTTTCGGGGGAAACCGGGGAGCTGTTTTTT. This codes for CASSFSGETGELFF.